Shown below are 15 T cell receptor beta chains from a single sample sequenced in a study of T-cell reconstitution after alpha-beta-depleted transplantation in children. Library preparation (for TCRbeta) was performed with unique molecular identifiers. Each CDR3 protein gets one entry after TCRdb re-called the PCR reads with MiXCR. The top ten hold 14% to 15% of the sample, which has about 6,700 distinct CDR3 sequences, approximately 16% seen once. The sequenced sample was PBMCs, obtained before TCRalphabeta/CD19-depleted stem cell transplant. The receptors shown here come from a boy aged 2-15 years with acute lymphoblastic leukemia, due to receive a stem cell transplant.

By sample share, this clonotype is medium-sized. The chain uses TRBV7-9 and TRBJ2-1, with no clear D. This CDR3 spans 13 amino acids. The germline V gene encodes CDR1 SEHNR and CDR2 FQNEAQ (reference sequence). The V end was cut by 3 bases, the J end by 6 bases, with 9 bases between. CDR3 protein: CASSFRRSNEQFF. CDR3 nucleotide sequence: TGTGCCAGCAGCTTTCGAAGGTCCAATGAGCAGTTCTTC.

The chain employs TRBV5-1 and TRBJ2-7; the D gene is possibly TRBD1 (6 bases). Germline CDR1 and CDR2: SGHRS and YFSETQ. The CDR3 sequence is 15 residues long. The V and J ends lost 0 bases and 3 bases respectively, with 13 bases between them. CDR3 amino acids: CASSLGQGQDYEQYF. The CDR3 nucleotides are TGCGCCAGCAGCTTGGGTCAGGGGCAAGACTACGAGCAGTACTTC.

This clonotype rates as medium-sized. The genes are TRBV5-1 and TRBJ2-3; D is possibly TRBD2 (6 bases). This CDR3 is built from 15 residues. Germline V CDR1 and CDR2: SGHRS, YFSETQ. V lost 5 bases and J 0 bases, leaving 13 bases between the germline ends. CDR3 in amino acids: CASRRDSSSTDTQYF. The DNA of the CDR3 is TGCGCCAGCAGGAGGGACTCCTCTAGCACAGATACGCAGTATTTT. Drawing the rest from reference TRBV5-1 and TRBJ2-3, the complete variable domain is KAGVTQTPRYLIKTRGQQVTLSCSPISGHRSVSWYQQTPGQGLQFLFEYFSETQRNKGNFPGRFSGRQFSNSRSEMNVSTLELGDSALYLCASRRDSSSTDTQYFGPGTRLTVL.

In its sample, this clonotype ranks as medium-sized. CDR3 amino acids: CASSPGITEAFF. CDR3 bases: TGTGCCAGCAGCCCGGGGATCACTGAAGCTTTCTTT. The chain recombines TRBV7-6 with TRBJ1-1; no firm D call. V lost 5 bases to trimming and J lost 4 bases, with 8 bases between them. The CDR3 has 12 residues. Germline loops: CDR1 SGHVS, CDR2 FNYEAQ.

The chain recombines TRBV7-2 with TRBJ2-7; 8 bases align to TRBD2. CDR1 is SGHTA and CDR2 is FQGNSA in the germline V gene. The CDR3 runs 15 residues. Losses at the gene ends were 2 bases for V and 5 bases for J; bases not matched to a gene: 8. This CDR3 reads CASSLYGRARNEQYF. CDR3 bases: TGTGCCAGCAGCTTATACGGGAGGGCCCGAAACGAGCAGTACTTC.

This clonotype rates as medium-sized. The chain carries TRBV7-3 and TRBJ2-3; 9 positions match TRBD2. V shed 5 bases, J shed 0 bases, and the junction held 12 bases outside the gene matches. CDR3 length: 18 amino acids. Germline V lookup: CDR1 SGHTA, CDR2 FQGTGA. CDR3 nucleotide sequence: TGTGCCAGCAGCCCCACCGGGCTAGCGGGGTTGAGCACAGATACGCAGTATTTT. Translated, it gives CASSPTGLAGLSTDTQYF.

Judged by abundance, this clonotype is medium-sized. The chain couples TRBV12-3 or TRBV12-4 to TRBJ2-7; D may be TRBD1 or TRBD2 (6 bases each). This CDR3 region has 14 residues. With 6 bases removed from V and 7 bases from J, the gap between germline ends came to 19 bases. CDR3 bases: TGTGCCAGCAGATCGACAGGCGGGGTAAGGGAGCAGTACTTC. It codes for CASRSTGGVREQYF.

The gene calls are TRBV4-3 and TRBJ2-2; 9 bases map to TRBD1. V shed 4 bases, J shed 3 bases, and the junction held 6 bases outside the gene matches. CDR1 LGHNA and CDR2 YSLEER come from the germline V gene. This CDR3 is 16 amino acids long. The chain's CDR3 is CASSPMGQGDTGELFF. CDR3 DNA: TGCGCCAGCAGCCCCATGGGACAGGGCGACACCGGGGAGCTGTTTTTT.

In its sample, this clonotype ranks as medium-sized. The chain combines TRBV6-6 with TRBJ2-7; a possible D gene is TRBD2 (6 bases). CDR1 is MNHNY and CDR2 is SVGAGI in the germline V gene (reference sequence). The CDR3 loop spans 13 amino acids. V was pared by 5 bases and J by 3 bases, with 11 bases between. In DNA form, the CDR3 reads TGTGCCAGCAGTAGAGGGACTGTCTACGAGCAGTACTTC. As protein: CASSRGTVYEQYF.

In this sample, this clonotype turned up many times. The CDR3 bases are TGTGCCAGCAGCTCAGTGGGGCGGGCGGGAGAGACCCAGTACTTC. Translating gives CASSSVGRAGETQYF. The rearrangement links TRBV7-2 to TRBJ2-5; D is possibly TRBD1 or TRBD2 (5 bases each). The CDR3 runs 15 residues. CDR1 is SGHTA and CDR2 is FQGNSA in the germline V gene. Trimming removed 4 bases at V and 4 bases at J, with 16 bases between.

This clonotype is labeled as medium-sized. V gene TRBV9 combines with J gene TRBJ2-1; a weak D match, TRBD2 (5 bases). The CDR3 contains 14 residues. V was trimmed by 4 bases and J by 7 bases, leaving 15 bases between them. Germline assignment: CDR1 SGDLS and CDR2 YYNGEE. CDR3 DNA sequence: TGTGCCAGCAGCTCTGGACTGGTTTTGAATGAGCAGTTCTTC. It encodes CASSSGLVLNEQFF.

Judged by abundance, this clonotype is medium-sized. The chain employs TRBV28 and TRBJ1-5; possibly TRBD1 for D (5 bases). In germline, CDR1 is MDHEN, CDR2 SYDVKM. Between the trimmed V and J ends, which lost 7 bases and 4 bases, there was a span of 20 bases. The CDR3 has 16 amino acids. CDR3 amino acids: CASNPMPGTGNQPQHF. In DNA form, the CDR3 reads TGTGCCAGCAACCCCATGCCAGGGACCGGGAATCAGCCCCAGCATTTT.

This clonotype occurred many times. V and J are TRBV18 and TRBJ1-1, with D possibly being TRBD1 (5 bases). The germline V and J ends were trimmed by 3 bases and 1 base, with 9 bases remaining between them. The CDR3 runs 14 residues. Germline V gives CDR1 KGHSH, CDR2 LQKENI. The CDR3 region is CASSPPGTNTEAFF. Here the CDR3 DNA reads TGTGCCAGCTCACCGCCGGGGACGAACACTGAAGCTTTCTTT.

The table lists this clonotype with many counts. The genes are TRBV28 and TRBJ2-7; TRBD2 agrees at 8 bases. Germline CDR1 reads MDHEN; CDR2 reads SYDVKM. The CDR3 runs to 15 residues. V shed 5 bases and J 5 bases; nucleotides not matched to a gene: 11. The CDR3 reads CASSKPGRGGDEQYF. CDR3 sequence (DNA): TGTGCCAGCAGTAAACCCGGGAGGGGGGGCGACGAGCAGTACTTC.

Relative to its sample, this clonotype is medium-sized (0.01 to 0.1%). The J gene is TRBJ2-5, the V gene TRBV12-3 or TRBV12-4, with 9 positions matching TRBD2. V shed 6 bases, J shed 2 bases, and the junction held 7 bases outside the gene matches. This CDR3 has 15 amino acids. The CDR3 protein is CASSTAGGLQETQYF. For the CDR3, the DNA is TGTGCCAGCAGCACAGCGGGGGGTTTGCAAGAGACCCAGTACTTC.